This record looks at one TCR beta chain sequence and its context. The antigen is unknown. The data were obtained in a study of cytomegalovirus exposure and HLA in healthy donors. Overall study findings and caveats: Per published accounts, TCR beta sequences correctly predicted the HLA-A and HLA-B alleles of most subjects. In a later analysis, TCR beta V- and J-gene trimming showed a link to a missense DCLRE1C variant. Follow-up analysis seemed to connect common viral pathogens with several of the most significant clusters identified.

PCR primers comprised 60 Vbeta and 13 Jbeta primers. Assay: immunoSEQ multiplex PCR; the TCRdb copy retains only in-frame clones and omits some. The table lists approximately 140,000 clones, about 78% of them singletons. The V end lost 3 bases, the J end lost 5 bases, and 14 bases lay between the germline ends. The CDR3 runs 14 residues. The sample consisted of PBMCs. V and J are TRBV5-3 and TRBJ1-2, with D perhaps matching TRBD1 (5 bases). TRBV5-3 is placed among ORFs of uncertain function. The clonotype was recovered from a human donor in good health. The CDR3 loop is CARSSLDTSYGYTF. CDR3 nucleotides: TGTGCCAGAAGCTCCTTGGACACCAGTTATGGCTACACCTTC.